This is a list of T cell receptor beta chains from one sample in a study of T cell responses to AZD1222 COVID-19 vaccine. The table came from immunoSEQ multiplex PCR; TCRdb's copy has only in-frame clones and leaves some out. The sample lists about 140,000 clones; 80% to 95% were seen once. The starting material was peripheral blood, obtained 28 days after the second AZD1222 dose. These receptors were obtained from an adult who received the AZD1222 COVID-19 vaccine. The CDR3 runs from the conserved cysteine through the conserved F or W. The D gene is left open where the match is weak. Some rows have no size entry. The others give once, few or many, or a class for an expanded clone.

>-|TRBV11-2|-|TRBJ1-1
TGTGCCAGCCATATCAGAGGCAGACTCACTGAAGCTTTCTTT
CASHIRGRLTEAFF
>-|TRBV5-5|-|TRBJ1-1
TGTGCCAGCAGCCAACCCGACAGGAACACTGAAGCTTTCTTT
CASSQPDRNTEAFF
>-|TRBV5-1|-|TRBJ2-3
TGCGCCAGCAGCTTGAGGGCGGGCTCTAGCACAGATACGCAGTATTTT
CASSLRAGSSTDTQYF
>-|TRBV3-1/TRBV3-2|once|TRBJ1-1
TGTGCCAGCAGCCAAGATGGGGCACTCTTTGGGGAGGCTTTCTTT
CASSQDGALFGEAFF
>-|TRBV7-3|-|TRBJ2-2
TGTGCCAGCAGCTTAACGGGACAACCAGGGGTCGGGGAGCTGTTTTTT
CASSLTGQPGVGELFF
>TRBD1|TRBV10-1|-|TRBJ2-1
TGCGCCAGCAGTAAGAGGGACAGGGGCAATGAGCAGTTCTTC
CASSKRDRGNEQFF
>-|TRBV28|-|TRBJ1-2
TGTGCCAGCAGCCCGAATTGGCGTGGCTACACCTTC
CASSPNWRGYTF
>-|TRBV4-1|-|TRBJ2-3
TGCGCCAGCAGCCAAGCCGGGACAGATACGCAGTATTTT
CASSQAGTDTQYF
>TRBD2|TRBV4-2|-|TRBJ2-7
TGTGCCAGCAGCCAAGGGGGACTAGCGGGACATTACGAGCAGTACTTC
CASSQGGLAGHYEQYF
>TRBD2|TRBV19|-|TRBJ2-3
TGTGCCAGTAGTGTAGTAGCGGGGGGTAGCACAGATACGCAGTATTTT
CASSVVAGGSTDTQYF
>-|TRBV12-5|-|TRBJ2-5
TGTGCTAGCGGGTTTGGGACCCAGTACTTC
CASGFGTQYF
>-|TRBV2|-|TRBJ2-5
TGTGCCAGTCTTAAGACGTGGGGCCGCCAAGAGACCCAGTACTTC
CASLKTWGRQETQYF
>-|TRBV30|-|TRBJ1-5
TGTGCCTGGAGTGTTTTAGGCACCAATCAGCCCCAGCATTTT
CAWSVLGTNQPQHF
>-|TRBV27|-|TRBJ1-2
TGTGCCAGCAGTTCGGGCCCCAACTATGGCTACACCTTC
CASSSGPNYGYTF
>-|TRBV3-1/TRBV3-2|-|TRBJ1-1
TGTGCCAGCAGCCAAGCGGGTGACACTGAAGCTTTCTTT
CASSQAGDTEAFF
>-|TRBV11-2|-|TRBJ1-1
TGTGCCAGCACCGTGGGGGTGAACACTGAAGCTTTCTTT
CASTVGVNTEAFF
>-|TRBV5-3|-|TRBJ2-1
TGTGCCAGAAGCCCGGGACGAAAACGTGGTGAGCAGTTCTTC
CARSPGRKRGEQFF
>-|TRBV6-2/TRBV6-3|-|TRBJ2-2
TGTGCCAGCAGTCAGGGAGTGGAGCTGTTTTTT
CASSQGVELFF
>-|TRBV5-1|once|TRBJ1-1
TGCGCCAGCAGCTTGGTGCAGGGGAACACTGAAGCTTTCTTT
CASSLVQGNTEAFF
>-|TRBV7-2|-|TRBJ2-7
TGTGCCAGCAGCTCCGGGTGGGTTGGAAAAAACTCCTACGAGCAGTACTTC
CASSSGWVGKNSYEQYF
>-|TRBV10-3|-|TRBJ1-3
TGTGCCATCCGGCGGGGAGGGGAAAACACCATATATTTT
CAIRRGGENTIYF
>-|TRBV29-1|-|TRBJ1-1
TGCAGCGTTGTCCGGACAGCTGGTGAAGCTTTCTTT
CSVVRTAGEAFF
>-|TRBV3-1/TRBV3-2|-|TRBJ1-1
TGTGCCAGCAGCCAAGTCATGAACACTGAAGCTTTCTTT
CASSQVMNTEAFF
>TRBD1|TRBV6-5|-|TRBJ2-7
TGTGCCAGCAGGGCGCCAGGGGGCGGCTCCTACGAGCAGTACTTC
CASRAPGGGSYEQYF
>-|TRBV9|-|TRBJ1-1
TGTGCCAGCAGCCTAGTAGGAACGGCAGAAGCTTTCTTT
CASSLVGTAEAFF
>TRBD1|TRBV2|-|TRBJ1-3
TGTGCCAGCACCCCGAGAGGGGGCCATGGAAACACCATATATTTT
CASTPRGGHGNTIYF
>TRBD2|TRBV9|-|TRBJ2-1
TGTGCCAGCAGCGTGAGCGGGAGGGACAATGAGCAGTTCTTC
CASSVSGRDNEQFF
>TRBD2|TRBV9|-|TRBJ2-2
TGTGCCAGCAGCGTAGCTAGCGGGAGAACCGGGGAGCTGTTTTTT
CASSVASGRTGELFF
>TRBD1|TRBV6-6|-|TRBJ2-7
TGTGCCAGCAGTAGGACAGGCGGTTTCTGGTCCTTC
CASSRTGGFWSF
>-|TRBV28|-|TRBJ1-1
TGTGCCAGCAGTTTAGTTGCAGGGCGGGCTGAAGCTTTCTTT
CASSLVAGRAEAFF
>TRBD2|TRBV28|-|TRBJ2-5
TGTGCCAGCAGTTCTCGGACTAGCGGGAGGGTGTCGGGTGAGACCCAGTACTTC
CASSSRTSGRVSGETQYF
>TRBD1|TRBV10-3|-|TRBJ2-7
TGTGCCATCTCCCCGACAGGGTTCGACGAGCAGTACTTC
CAISPTGFDEQYF